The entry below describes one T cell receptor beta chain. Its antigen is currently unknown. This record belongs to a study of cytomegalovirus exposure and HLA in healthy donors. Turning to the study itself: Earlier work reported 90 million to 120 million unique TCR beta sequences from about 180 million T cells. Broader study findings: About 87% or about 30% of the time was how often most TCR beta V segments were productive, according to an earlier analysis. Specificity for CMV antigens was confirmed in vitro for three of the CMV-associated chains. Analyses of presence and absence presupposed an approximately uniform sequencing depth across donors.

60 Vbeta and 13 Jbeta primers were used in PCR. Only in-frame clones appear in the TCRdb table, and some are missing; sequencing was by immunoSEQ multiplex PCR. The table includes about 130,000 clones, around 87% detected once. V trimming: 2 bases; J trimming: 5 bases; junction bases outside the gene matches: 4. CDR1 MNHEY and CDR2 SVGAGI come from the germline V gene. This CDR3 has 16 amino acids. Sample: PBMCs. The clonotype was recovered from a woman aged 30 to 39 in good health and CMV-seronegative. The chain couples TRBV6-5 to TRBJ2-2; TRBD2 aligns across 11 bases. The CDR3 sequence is CASSYTRLAGTGELFF. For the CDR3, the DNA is TGTGCCAGCAGTTACACGCGACTAGCGGGGACCGGGGAGCTGTTTTTT.